A single sample gave rise to the 21 T cell receptor beta chains below, sequenced in a study of beta chain features in type 1 diabetes. General observations from the study: When Type 1 diabetes patients were examined, their TCRB CDR3s proved moderately but significantly shorter in all four CD4+ subsets.

Reverse transcribing all isolated RNA meant expressed TCRB transcripts were sequenced. The protocol was immunoSEQ multiplex PCR, while the TCRdb copy is restricted to in-frame clones and leaves out a portion. The table includes about 150,000 clones, 10% detected once. For these receptors, no antigen is known. Sequencing input: central memory CD4+ T cells from blood. Receptor source: a man aged 25-45 years with type 1 diabetes.

This clone was detected a few times. CDR3 in amino acids: CASSFGTSGEQYF. The DNA for the CDR3 is TGTGCCAGCAGCTTCGGGACTAGCGGCGAGCAGTACTTC. The chain uses TRBV7-9 and TRBJ2-7, with 11 bases that match TRBD2. The CDR3 runs 13 residues. CDR1 is SEHNR, CDR2 FQNEAQ, per germline (reference sequence). Trimming took 3 bases from V and 6 from J; bases not matched to a gene: 1.

This clone was seen a handful of times. The chain carries TRBV28 and TRBJ1-2; D is ambiguous. The V gene lost 5 bases and the J gene lost 2 bases, with 3 bases spanning the gap. Germline assignment: CDR1 MDHEN and CDR2 SYDVKM. The CDR3 consists of 11 residues. The CDR3 nucleotides read TGTGCCAGCAGTCTCAACTATGGCTACACCTTC. This codes for CASSLNYGYTF.

This rearrangement joins TRBV5-1 to TRBJ1-2; 9 nucleotides align to TRBD1. This CDR3 region has 14 residues. V shed 6 bases and J 6 bases; nucleotides not matched to a gene: 9. The V gene's germline CDR1 is SGHRS and CDR2 YFSETQ. The CDR3 loop is CASKKTGGVDGYTF. In DNA form, the CDR3 reads TGCGCCAGCAAGAAGACAGGGGGTGTGGATGGCTACACCTTC.

In the case of this clone: Additional DNA sequences in this sample encode the identical CDR3. The rearrangement uses TRBV28 and TRBJ2-7; unclear D gene. The germline V gene has CDR1 MDHEN and CDR2 SYDVKM. Deletions cut 3 bases from V and 0 bases from J, with 3 bases between. This CDR3 is built from 12 residues. In nucleotides, the CDR3 is TGTGCCAGCAGTTTTAGCTCCTACGAGCAGTACTTC. This sequence encodes CASSFSSYEQYF.

Only a few counts were recorded for this clone. The rearrangement joins TRBV5-1 to TRBJ2-1; no firm D call. This CDR3 has 15 residues. CDR1 is SGHRS, CDR2 YFSETQ, per germline. The V end was cut by 1 base, the J end by 4 bases, with 12 bases between. Written as DNA, the CDR3 is TGCGCCAGCAGCTTGACTCACGGTCCGTACAATGAGCAGTTCTTC. This codes for CASSLTHGPYNEQFF.

This chain connects TRBV29-1 to TRBJ2-7; 8 bases line up with TRBD2. This CDR3 spans 13 amino acids. The junction had 10 bases not matched to a gene; V was cut back by 7 bases and J by 5 bases. Germline V gene lookup returns CDR1 SQVTM and CDR2 ANQGSEA. The CDR3 DNA reads TGCAGCGGGGGACTAGGGGGGTCCAACGAGCAGTACTTC. Translating it yields CSGGLGGSNEQYF.

The V and J genes are TRBV27 and TRBJ2-2, with TRBD1 as a possible D gene (5 bases). Germline CDR1 MNHEY, CDR2 SMNVEV (reference sequence). This CDR3 contains 15 residues. The V gene lost 3 bases and the J gene lost 1 base, with 9 bases spanning the gap. CDR3 nucleotide sequence: TGTGCCAGCAGTTTGAGGCAGGGGAACACCGGGGAGCTGTTTTTT. Residues: CASSLRQGNTGELFF.

CDR3 sequence: CASSSGGDISTDTQYF. The CDR3 bases are TGTGCCAGCAGCTCGGGAGGGGACATAAGCACAGATACGCAGTATTTT. The V and J genes are TRBV5-4 and TRBJ2-3; 8 bases are shared with TRBD2. Germline V gives CDR1 SGHNT, CDR2 YYREEE (reference sequence). The CDR3 contains 16 residues. Trimming cost V 3 bases and J 0 bases; bases outside gene matches: 6.

This chain links TRBV2 with TRBJ1-3, with D tentatively TRBD1 (6 bases). The V end was cut by 4 bases, the J end by 4 bases, with 14 bases between. Germline CDR1 and CDR2: SNHLY and FYNNEI. The CDR3 spans 15 residues. This chain's CDR3 is CASSVNRASGNTIYF. Written as DNA, the CDR3 is TGTGCCAGCAGTGTGAACAGGGCGTCCGGAAACACCATATATTTT.

This clone was counted a few times. This chain uses TRBV6-1 with TRBJ2-5, with TRBD1 as a possible D gene (5 bases). Germline CDR1 and CDR2: MNHNS and SASEGT. The CDR3 sequence is 13 residues long. With 7 bases removed from V and 5 bases from J, the gap between germline ends came to 14 bases. CDR3 nucleotides: TGTGCCAGCAAGATTTCAGGGTCGGAGACCCAGTACTTC. It encodes CASKISGSETQYF.

This clone showed up just a few times. The chain recombines TRBV2 with TRBJ1-1; D may be TRBD1 (6 bases). Trimming left V 7 bases short and J 4 bases short, with 13 bases between. CDR1 and CDR2 (germline): SNHLY, FYNNEI. The length of the CDR3 is 13 residues. In DNA, the CDR3 is TGTGCCAGCACTTACAGGGTAGGCACTGAAGCTTTCTTT. Protein sequence: CASTYRVGTEAFF.

This sequence joins TRBV5-4 and TRBJ2-1; D ambiguous. This CDR3 comprises 11 residues. V lost 2 bases, J lost 5 bases, and 2 bases lay in between. Looked up from germline, CDR1 is SGHNT and CDR2 is YYREEE (reference sequence). The CDR3 sequence: CASSFDNEQFF. CDR3 nucleotides: TGTGCCAGCAGCTTCGACAATGAGCAGTTCTTC.

The chain carries TRBV28 and TRBJ1-2; D possibly corresponds to TRBD1 (5 bases). V lost 7 bases and J 4 bases, leaving 19 bases between the germline ends. Germline V lookup: CDR1 MDHEN, CDR2 SYDVKM. The CDR3 consists of 15 residues. CDR3 DNA sequence: TGTGCCAGCATCGCCCACGAAACAGGATCCTATGGCTACACCTTC. Protein sequence: CASIAHETGSYGYTF.

The J gene is TRBJ2-1, the V gene TRBV18; 9 bases agree with TRBD1. The J segment lost 4 bases and the V segment lost 3 bases, leaving 10 bases of the junction unmatched. The CDR3 is 17 residues long. The germline CDR1 and CDR2 sequences are KGHSH and LQKENI. This CDR3 reads CASSPSTGTGTYNEQFF. The CDR3 bases are TGTGCCAGCTCACCGTCAACCGGGACAGGGACGTACAATGAGCAGTTCTTC.

This clone was found a few times. The chain employs TRBV30 and TRBJ1-1; 7 bases match TRBD1. This CDR3 comprises 15 residues. V dropped 5 bases and J dropped 1; count of bases not matched to a gene: 10. Germline loops: CDR1 GTSNPN, CDR2 SVGIG (reference sequence). The CDR3 loop reads CAWGTHRGKNTEAFF. In DNA, the CDR3 is TGTGCCTGGGGTACTCACAGGGGAAAGAACACTGAAGCTTTCTTT.

CDR3 sequence (DNA): TGCAGCGTAGTGGTAGGGGGCGAGCAGTACTTC. It yields the protein CSVVVGGEQYF. V and J are TRBV29-1 and TRBJ2-7; D is possibly TRBD1 (6 bases). V lost 6 bases and J lost 6, with 12 bases in between. The length of the CDR3 is 11 residues. Germline-derived CDR1 and CDR2 are SQVTM and ANQGSEA.

The chain joins TRBV5-1 to TRBJ2-2; D is possibly TRBD1 (5 bases). With 1 base removed from V and 0 bases from J, the gap between germline ends came to 7 bases. Germline CDR1 reads SGHRS; CDR2 reads YFSETQ. The CDR3 sequence is 15 residues long. The CDR3: CASSLSRANTGELFF. CDR3 sequence (DNA): TGCGCCAGCAGCTTGAGCAGGGCGAACACCGGGGAGCTGTTTTTT.

This clone was detected a few times. The chain combines TRBV28 with TRBJ2-6; D is perhaps TRBD2 (6 bases). V lost 4 bases and J 2 bases, leaving 9 bases between the germline ends. Per the germline V gene, CDR1 is MDHEN and CDR2 is SYDVKM. The CDR3 consists of 15 residues. The CDR3 DNA reads as TGTGCCAGCAGTTCGGGACTTCCTGGGGCCAACGTCCTGACTTTC. Translating it yields CASSSGLPGANVLTF.

The chain joins TRBV19 to TRBJ2-1; 7 bases line up with TRBD1. Germline assignment: CDR1 LNHDA and CDR2 SQIVND (reference sequence). The CDR3 covers 16 residues. V trimming: 7 bases; J trimming: 1 base; junction bases outside the gene matches: 10. CDR3 DNA: TGTGCCAGTACCAGGGGGAGCGGCGCGTCCTACAATGAGCAGTTCTTC. Its translation is CASTRGSGASYNEQFF.

This clone was picked up many times. This chain connects TRBV5-1 to TRBJ2-1, with a possible D match to TRBD2 (6 bases). The CDR3 extends over 14 amino acids. The V gene's germline CDR1 is SGHRS and CDR2 YFSETQ. The ends were cut back, 4 bases at V and 7 bases at J, with 15 bases in the middle. CDR3 region: CASSMTSGRNEQFF. CDR3 nucleotide sequence: TGCGCCAGCAGCATGACTAGTGGCAGGAATGAGCAGTTCTTC.

In regard to this clone: A read error may produce the germline difference seen at one junction end. This chain uses TRBV29-1 with TRBJ1-5, with TRBD1 as a possible D gene (5 bases). Germline V CDR1 and CDR2: SQVTM, ANQGSEA. The CDR3 extends over 13 amino acids. The CDR3 sequence is CSVKDSINQPQHF. In DNA, the CDR3 is TGCAGCGTTAAAGACAGTATCAATCAGCCCCAGCATTTT.